Following are 30 T cell receptor beta chains from one sample sequenced in a study of human T cells and chemical hapten exposure. MiXCR, run by TCRdb on the RACE reads, gives a single entry per CDR3 protein. The sample includes about 89,000 distinct CDR3 sequences, more than 10% of them seen just once. The time point denotes: pre-sensitization, week 0. Treatment described: therapeutic diphenylcyclopropenone sensitization with weekly scalp DPC. The input for sequencing was whole blood, taken in connection with sensitization to the hapten diphenylcyclopropenone (DPC). The receptors were gathered from a woman in her sixties or seventies with alopecia areata. Some clones in this sample may be carry-over from other donors' samples.

This clonotype was detected many times. V gene TRBV30 combines with J gene TRBJ2-7, with TRBD2 matching 7 bases. J lost 3 bases, V lost 5 bases, and 19 bases had no gene match. Germline V lookup: CDR1 GTSNPN, CDR2 SVGIG (reference sequence). CDR3 size: 17 residues. The CDR3 DNA reads as TGTGCCTGGTACCCCGCCGCCGGGCTAGCGGTGAACTACGAGCAGTACTTC. Protein sequence: CAWYPAAGLAVNYEQYF.

This clonotype was found many times. The rearrangement joins TRBV6-1 to TRBJ2-3, with 9 bases lining up with TRBD1. Germline CDR1 MNHNS, CDR2 SASEGT. V shed 0 bases and J 2 bases; nucleotides not matched to a gene: 3. The length of the CDR3 is 16 residues. CDR3 DNA sequence: TGTGCCAGCAGTGAAGCGAGGGACAGGGTCACAGATACGCAGTATTTT. Translating it yields CASSEARDRVTDTQYF.

This clonotype appeared many times. This sequence joins TRBV7-3 and TRBJ1-1; the match to TRBD1 covers 10 bases. Germline V CDR1 and CDR2: SGHTA, FQGTGA. With 5 bases clipped from V and 2 bases from J, the junction kept 2 bases outside the gene matches. The CDR3 is 14 amino acids. The CDR3 region is CASSTTGGNTEAFF. The CDR3 DNA follows: TGTGCCAGCAGCACGACAGGGGGCAACACTGAAGCTTTCTTT.

This clonotype was seen repeatedly, ten times or more. The CDR3 is CASSPGRRDASSYEQYF. CDR3 nucleotides: TGTGCCAGCAGCCCCGGAAGGAGGGATGCGAGCTCCTACGAGCAGTACTTC. The chain recombines TRBV12-3 or TRBV12-4 with TRBJ2-7, with a weak D call TRBD2 (6 bases). This CDR3 comprises 17 residues. Trimming left V 6 bases short and J 0 bases short, with 21 bases between.

There are many counts of this clonotype. The V gene is TRBV20-1, the J gene TRBJ2-6; tentatively, D is TRBD1 or TRBD2 (5 bases each). V was shortened by 5 bases and J by 3 bases, with 17 bases between the two germline ends. This CDR3 contains 16 residues. Germline V gene sequence: CDR1 DFQATT, CDR2 SNEGSKA (reference sequence). Written as DNA, the CDR3 is TGCAGTGCTGACCGGGACGCCGGGCTTGGGGCCAACGTCCTGACTTTC. Its translation: CSADRDAGLGANVLTF.

A word on this clonotype: Being one base from a much bigger clone, this may be a read error. V and J are TRBV27 and TRBJ2-1; D gene ambiguous. CDR1 is MNHEY and CDR2 is SMNVEV in the germline V gene (reference sequence). The CDR3 loop spans 13 amino acids. The CDR3 DNA reads as TGTGCCAGCAGTTTAACCTCCTACAATGAGCAGTGCTTC. This encodes CASSLTSYNEQCF.

The chain has TRBV30 and TRBJ2-7; D unresolved. The CDR3 loop spans 10 amino acids. V lost 3 bases and J lost 4, with 4 bases in between. The germline V gene encodes CDR1 GTSNPN and CDR2 SVGIG (reference sequence). CDR3 in amino acids: CAWSTYEQYF. The CDR3 coding sequence is TGTGCCTGGAGCACTTACGAGCAGTACTTC.

This clonotype was seen at least ten times. The rearrangement uses TRBV3-1 and TRBJ2-2; D possibly corresponds to TRBD1 (6 bases). Looked up from germline, CDR1 is LGHDT and CDR2 is YNNKEL (reference sequence). V was shortened by 1 base and J by 6 bases, with 9 bases between the two germline ends. The CDR3 is 14 residues long. The CDR3 is CASSQVGAPGELFF. Here the CDR3 DNA reads TGTGCCAGCAGCCAAGTGGGGGCCCCCGGGGAGCTGTTTTTT.

This clonotype was observed at least ten times. This chain links TRBV27 with TRBJ1-6, with a possible D match to TRBD1 (6 bases). The CDR3 spans 15 residues. The germline V and J ends were trimmed by 4 bases and 5 bases, with 12 bases remaining between them. Germline V gene lookup returns CDR1 MNHEY and CDR2 SMNVEV (reference sequence). The CDR3 region has the DNA TGTGCCAGCAGTTATCACGGACAGAATAATTCACCCCTCCACTTT. Protein sequence: CASSYHGQNNSPLHF.

The sample holds a few counts of this clonotype. The chain has TRBV5-1 and TRBJ1-5; tentative D call: TRBD1 (5 bases). The germline V gene has CDR1 SGHRS and CDR2 YFSETQ. V gave up 5 bases and J gave up 5 bases, with 17 bases separating them. This CDR3 has 15 residues. Written as DNA, the CDR3 is TGCGCCAGCAGTAGGGAGGGGAATCTCGATCAGCCCCAGCATTTT. It is translated as CASSREGNLDQPQHF.

This clonotype was detected only a few times. This chain connects TRBV6-5 to TRBJ1-1; TRBD1 is a possible D gene (5 bases). This CDR3 contains 15 residues. The V gene lost 4 bases and the J gene lost 3 bases, with 15 bases spanning the gap. Germline V gene data show CDR1 as MNHEY and CDR2 as SVGAGI. In DNA, the CDR3 is TGTGCCAGCAGTTCCACTGGGGGAAGGTACACTGAAGCTTTCTTT. Translation gives CASSSTGGRYTEAFF.

In nucleotides, the CDR3 is TGCAGCGTTTGGTTGCAGGGGGGACCCTACGAGCAGTACTTC. It yields the protein CSVWLQGGPYEQYF. V usage is TRBV29-1 and J usage is TRBJ2-7; weak D call: TRBD1 (7 bases). Trimming removed 5 bases from V and 2 bases from J, with 16 bases in between. Germline CDR1 reads SQVTM; CDR2 reads ANQGSEA. The CDR3 sequence is 14 residues long.

This clonotype was seen ten or more times. The V gene is TRBV7-9, the J gene TRBJ1-2; TRBD1 might be the D (5 bases). From germline, CDR1 is SEHNR and CDR2 FQNEAQ (reference sequence). CDR3 length: 16 amino acids. The V end was cut by 5 bases, the J end by 2 bases, with 18 bases between. The CDR3 protein is CASSPRPRVGNYGYTF. Here the CDR3 DNA reads TGTGCCAGCAGCCCCCGCCCCAGGGTCGGGAACTATGGCTACACCTTC.

This clonotype has just a few counts. The CDR3 nucleotides read TGCAGCGTTAACCAGTTCCCACAAGGTGAAAAACTGTTTTTT. The encoded protein is CSVNQFPQGEKLFF. The V call is TRBV29-1, the J call TRBJ1-4, with D unclear. The CDR3 length is 14 residues. Germline V gene lookup returns CDR1 SQVTM and CDR2 ANQGSEA. V lost 5 bases, J lost 7 bases, and 17 bases lay in between.

This clonotype occurred many times. The genes are TRBV12-3 or TRBV12-4 and TRBJ1-1; 10 bases map to TRBD1. V trimming: 4 bases; J trimming: 3 bases; junction bases outside the gene matches: 2. The CDR3 spans 14 residues. The CDR3 DNA follows: TGTGCCAGCAGTTGGACAGGGGGTTACACTGAAGCTTTCTTT. Encoded protein: CASSWTGGYTEAFF.

The rearrangement uses TRBV7-6 and TRBJ2-2; D possibly corresponds to TRBD1 (6 bases). This CDR3 spans 14 amino acids. Between the trimmed V and J ends, which lost 5 bases and 13 bases, there was a span of 20 bases. Per the germline V gene, CDR1 is SGHVS and CDR2 is FNYEAQ. This CDR3 is CASSPNLQTGGLFF. CDR3 DNA: TGTGCCAGCAGCCCCAATCTTCAGACAGGAGGGCTGTTTTTT.

This clonotype came up a few times. The rearrangement joins TRBV19 to TRBJ1-1; D is ambiguous. This CDR3 region has 15 residues. The germline V gene encodes CDR1 LNHDA and CDR2 SQIVND (reference sequence). Trimming pared 3 bases from V and 5 bases from J, leaving 16 bases between. The CDR3 sequence: CASSIRTNGRTEAFF. CDR3 coding DNA: TGTGCCAGTAGTATCAGAACCAACGGACGGACTGAAGCTTTCTTT.

This clonotype appeared many times. The gene calls are TRBV30 and TRBJ2-2; tentatively, D is TRBD2 (5 bases). The CDR3 has 14 residues. Trimming pared 4 bases from V and 3 bases from J, leaving 12 bases between. Germline V CDR1 and CDR2: GTSNPN, SVGIG (reference sequence). CDR3 DNA: TGTGCCTGGATAAGAGTGAGGGACACCGGGGAGCTGTTTTTT. This gives the protein CAWIRVRDTGELFF. Combining the CDR3 with reference TRBV30 and TRBJ2-2 gives the whole variable domain SQTIHQWPATLVQPVGSPLSLECTVEGTSNPNLYWYRQAAGRGLQLLFYSVGIGQISSEVPQNLSASRPQDRQFILSSKKLLLSDSGFYLCAWIRVRDTGELFFGEGSRLTVL.

In its sample, this clonotype was seen a few times. The gene calls are TRBV7-2 and TRBJ2-3; 8 bases map to TRBD1. The length of the CDR3 is 16 residues. V shed 0 bases and J 5 bases; nucleotides not matched to a gene: 7. The germline gives CDR1 SGHTA, CDR2 FQGNSA. The CDR3 DNA is TGTGCCAGCAGCTTAGCCGCAGGGGGCAATATAGATACGCAGTATTTT. Protein product: CASSLAAGGNIDTQYF. The full variable domain, rest sourced from reference TRBV7-2 and TRBJ2-3, is GAGVSQSPSNKVTEKGKDVELRCDPISGHTALYWYRQSLGQGLEFLIYFQGNSAPDKSGLPSDRFSAERTGGSVSTLTIQRTQQEDSAVYLCASSLAAGGNIDTQYFGPGTRLTVL.

This clonotype was seen more than once but under ten times. The chain has TRBV2 and TRBJ2-3, with D perhaps matching TRBD2 (6 bases). The CDR3 has 15 amino acids. With 4 bases removed from V and 2 bases from J, the gap between germline ends came to 13 bases. Germline values: CDR1 SNHLY, CDR2 FYNNEI. CDR3 DNA: TGTGCCAGCAGTGCAGCGGGTAACCCCACAGATACGCAGTATTTT. As protein: CASSAAGNPTDTQYF.

CDR3 residues: CASSVSGSGELFF. CDR3 bases: TGTGCCAGCAGCGTATCAGGGTCAGGGGAGCTGTTTTTT. The J gene is TRBJ2-2, the V gene TRBV9; tentative D call: TRBD1 (5 bases). The germline V gene has CDR1 SGDLS and CDR2 YYNGEE. The V gene lost 1 base and the J gene lost 8 bases, with 9 bases spanning the gap. The CDR3 has 13 amino acids.

This clonotype was seen at least ten times. The chain is built from TRBV2 and TRBJ1-4; possible D gene TRBD1, 6 bases. Per the germline V gene, CDR1 is SNHLY and CDR2 is FYNNEI. V gave up 8 bases and J gave up 8 bases, with 33 bases separating them. This CDR3 has 19 amino acids. The CDR3 region is CASGASRGAGEGVGEKLFF. The DNA of the CDR3 is TGTGCCAGCGGAGCGTCTCGAGGGGCAGGGGAAGGTGTAGGCGAAAAACTGTTTTTT.

This sequence joins TRBV18 and TRBJ2-5; possibly TRBD2 for D (5 bases). Germline loops: CDR1 KGHSH, CDR2 LQKENI. The CDR3 runs to 13 residues. V was trimmed by 3 bases and J by 5 bases, leaving 10 bases between them. This CDR3 reads CASSPSVSETQYF. The CDR3 DNA reads TGTGCCAGCTCACCTAGCGTCTCGGAGACCCAGTACTTC.

The V call is TRBV12-3 or TRBV12-4, the J call TRBJ1-3; D call uncertain. CDR3 length equals 15 residues. Trimming left V 7 bases short and J 0 bases short, with 13 bases between. CDR3 in DNA: TGTGCCAGCACCCAACAAGTGATCTCTGGAAACACCATATATTTT. Its translation: CASTQQVISGNTIYF.

About this clonotype itself: A much larger clone is a single base away; this may be a read error. The chain combines TRBV2 with TRBJ2-1; the D gene could be TRBD1 or TRBD2 (5 bases each). The germline V gene encodes CDR1 SNHLY and CDR2 FYNNEI. CDR3 length equals 15 residues. CDR3 protein: CASSTGQASYNGQFF. CDR3 nucleotide sequence: TGTGCCAGCAGTACGGGGCAGGCGTCCTACAATGGGCAGTTCTTC.

This clonotype appeared a few times. The V and J genes are TRBV11-2 and TRBJ2-4; TRBD1 matches at 11 bases. V lost 2 bases, J lost 4 bases, and 7 bases stayed unmatched. Germline values: CDR1 SGHAT, CDR2 FQNNGV. The CDR3 consists of 17 residues. Here the CDR3 DNA reads TGTGCCAGCAGCTTATCAAGGACAGGGGGCTTTAAAAACATTCAGTACTTC. This translates into CASSLSRTGGFKNIQYF. The full variable domain, its missing parts supplied by reference TRBV11-2 and TRBJ2-4, is EAGVAQSPRYKIIEKRQSVAFWCNPISGHATLYWYQQILGQGPKLLIQFQNNGVVDDSQLPKDRFSAERLKGVDSTLKIQPAKLEDSAVYLCASSLSRTGGFKNIQYFGAGTRLSVL.

The chain is built from TRBV4-2 and TRBJ1-2; D remains unclear. V dropped 1 base and J dropped 8 bases, with 17 bases sitting between them. The CDR3 length is 15 residues. The germline V gene has CDR1 LGHNA and CDR2 YNFKEQ. In DNA, the CDR3 is TGTGCCAGCAGCCAAGGTCCGGACCTTTGGAAGGGCTACACCTTC. Its protein product is CASSQGPDLWKGYTF.

This clonotype was counted at least ten times. The chain joins TRBV7-9 to TRBJ2-3, with D hard to call. With 4 bases removed from V and 8 bases from J, the gap between germline ends came to 19 bases. The CDR3 consists of 15 residues. Per the germline V gene, CDR1 is SEHNR and CDR2 is FQNEAQ (reference sequence). The CDR3 DNA reads TGTGCCAGCAGCTCCCTTCTCAGCGTTTCCGGTACGCAGTATTTT. This encodes CASSSLLSVSGTQYF.

This clonotype appeared many times. This chain connects TRBV25-1 to TRBJ1-1, with a weak D call TRBD1 (5 bases). Per germline, CDR1 MGHDK and CDR2 SYGVNS. V was clipped by 8 bases and J by 4 bases, with 14 bases between them. The CDR3 runs to 13 residues. The CDR3 here is CASAREGGTEAFF. The DNA for the CDR3 is TGTGCCAGCGCCAGGGAGGGTGGCACTGAAGCTTTCTTT.

This clonotype was recorded a few times. The chain is built from TRBV18 and TRBJ2-1, with unresolved D. In germline, CDR1 is KGHSH, CDR2 LQKENI. The CDR3 contains 16 residues. V was clipped by 6 bases and J by 0 bases, with 15 bases between them. CDR3: CASSPFVQSSYNEQFF. In nucleotides, the CDR3 is TGTGCCAGCTCCCCTTTTGTCCAGAGCTCCTACAATGAGCAGTTCTTC. Full variable domain (rest looked up from reference TRBV18 and TRBJ2-1): NAGVMQNPRHLVRRRGQEARLRCSPMKGHSHVYWYRQLPEEGLKFMVYLQKENIIDESGMPKERFSAEFPKEGPSILRIQQVVRGDSAAYFCASSPFVQSSYNEQFFGPGTRLTVL.